Below, 11 T cell receptor beta chains from the same sample are listed, as sequenced in a study of cytomegalovirus exposure and HLA in healthy donors. The study ran its PCR with 60 Vbeta and 13 Jbeta primers. The table came from immunoSEQ multiplex PCR; TCRdb's copy has only in-frame clones and leaves some out. The profile shows about 250,000 clones, approximately 70% of them singletons. Sequenced material: PBMCs. These receptors were obtained from a female donor in good health and CMV-seronegative.

The rearrangement joins TRBV4-1 to TRBJ2-7; perhaps TRBD2 as D (5 bases). V was shortened by 3 bases and J by 4 bases, with 22 bases between the two germline ends. CDR1 and CDR2 (germline): MGHRA, YSYEKL. This CDR3 is built from 17 residues. The chain's CDR3 is CASSQKLGRADFYEQYF. The CDR3 nucleotides read TGCGCCAGCAGCCAGAAGCTTGGTAGGGCGGACTTTTACGAGCAGTACTTC.

The J gene is TRBJ2-5, the V gene TRBV18; a weak D match, TRBD1 (5 bases). This CDR3 has 16 amino acids. Deletions cut 5 bases from V and 7 bases from J, with 23 bases between. In germline, CDR1 is KGHSH, CDR2 LQKENI. The CDR3 DNA is TGTGCCAGCTCAGTCCAAACCTCGACAGCGACGGCGACCCAGTACTTC. This codes for CASSVQTSTATATQYF. Combining the CDR3 with reference TRBV18 and TRBJ2-5 gives the whole variable domain NAGVMQNPRHLVRRRGQEARLRCSPMKGHSHVYWYRQLPEEGLKFMVYLQKENIIDESGMPKERFSAEFPKEGPSILRIQQVVRGDSAAYFCASSVQTSTATATQYFGPGTRLLVL.

The gene calls are TRBV27 and TRBJ2-2; 10 nucleotides align to TRBD2. CDR3 size: 15 residues. V was pared by 5 bases and J by 5 bases, with 5 bases of the junction left unmatched. Germline values: CDR1 MNHEY, CDR2 SMNVEV (reference sequence). CDR3 residues: CASSTGLAVTGELFF. The CDR3 DNA reads TGTGCCAGCAGTACCGGACTAGCGGTTACCGGGGAGCTGTTTTTT.

This chain links TRBV28 with TRBJ2-7, with D perhaps TRBD2 (6 bases). V was pared by 5 bases and J by 5 bases, with 19 bases between. This CDR3 has 15 residues. Germline CDR1 MDHEN, CDR2 SYDVKM. CDR3 loop: CASSTRKGRWHEQYF. Here the CDR3 DNA reads TGTGCCAGCAGTACCAGAAAGGGGAGGTGGCACGAGCAGTACTTC.

This clone was observed a single time. The chain joins TRBV19 to TRBJ2-5; D possibly corresponds to TRBD2 (5 bases). Trimming took 5 bases from V and 1 from J, leaving 8 bases between them. The CDR3 length is 13 residues. Germline loops: CDR1 LNHDA, CDR2 SQIVND (reference sequence). CDR3 nucleotides: TGTGCCAGTAGTCCGGGGTCCCAAGAGACCCAGTACTTC. Its translation is CASSPGSQETQYF.

In its sample, this clone was seen a few times. At one boundary the junction diverges from the germline segment, which might be a read error. J is TRBJ1-5 and V is TRBV28; D remains unclear. CDR3 length: 13 residues. Germline V gene data show CDR1 as MDHEN and CDR2 as SYDVKM. The CDR3 nucleotides read TGTGCCAGCGGTTTTCGTAGCAATCAGCCCCAGCATTTT. This sequence encodes CASGFRSNQPQHF.

V usage is TRBV28 and J usage is TRBJ2-1; 12 bases align to TRBD2. The CDR3 runs to 14 residues. Germline V gene sequence: CDR1 MDHEN, CDR2 SYDVKM. Trimming removed 6 bases from V and 6 bases from J; junction bases left unmatched: 3. The CDR3 DNA is TGTGCCAGCAGGGCTAGCGGGAGGGGCAATGAGCAGTTCTTC. This translates into CASRASGRGNEQFF. Looking up the rest from reference TRBV28 and TRBJ2-1 gives the full variable domain: DVKVTQSSRYLVKRTGEKVFLECVQDMDHENMFWYRQDPGLGLRLIYFSYDVKMKEKGDIPEGYSVSREKKERFSLILESASTNQTSMYLCASRASGRGNEQFFGPGTRLTVL.

V gene TRBV10-1 combines with J gene TRBJ1-5; 7 bases match TRBD1. Germline CDR1 and CDR2: WNHNN and SYGVQD (reference sequence). J gave up 0 bases and V 2 bases, and 7 bases lay outside the gene matches. This CDR3 contains 17 residues. The CDR3 DNA reads as TGCGCCAGCAGTGAGACACTCGGACAGGTTAGCAATCAGCCCCAGCATTTT. This sequence encodes CASSETLGQVSNQPQHF.

V and J are TRBV2 and TRBJ2-7, with a possible D match to TRBD2 (7 bases). The V gene's germline CDR1 is SNHLY and CDR2 FYNNEI. CDR3 length equals 13 residues. V shed 6 bases and J shed 6 bases, with 15 bases lying between them. CDR3 loop: CASRPGGQREQYF. The DNA for the CDR3 is TGTGCCAGCAGGCCCGGGGGGCAGCGCGAGCAGTACTTC.

The CDR3 spells CASSSPGTARYTEAFF. The CDR3 DNA sequence: TGTGCCAGCAGTTCCCCTGGGACAGCGAGGTACACTGAAGCTTTCTTT. This chain connects TRBV28 to TRBJ1-1; 7 bases map to TRBD1. Per the germline V gene, CDR1 is MDHEN and CDR2 is SYDVKM. This CDR3 contains 16 residues. V trimming: 4 bases; J trimming: 3 bases; junction bases outside the gene matches: 11.

The chain carries TRBV27 and TRBJ2-2, with TRBD2 matching 10 bases. Losses at the gene ends were 3 bases for V and 8 bases for J; bases not matched to a gene: 3. The V gene's germline CDR1 is MNHEY and CDR2 SMNVEV (reference sequence). The length of the CDR3 is 14 residues. CDR3 nucleotide sequence: TGTGCCAGCAGTTTGGGGACTAGCGTGGGGGAGCTGTTTTTT. Its protein product is CASSLGTSVGELFF.